These 17 T cell receptor beta chains share one sample of origin, sequenced in a study of control samples from healthy donors and cancer patients. TCRdb keeps only in-frame clones here, not all; method: immunoSEQ multiplex PCR. The sample yields around 110,000 clones, more than 75% seen once. The sequencing input was blood. These receptor sequences come from a woman between 65 and 79 years old in good health.

This chain links TRBV5-8 with TRBJ2-3, with a weak D call TRBD2 (6 bases). With 3 bases removed from V and 6 bases from J, the gap between germline ends came to 14 bases. The germline V gene encodes CDR1 SGHTS and CDR2 YDEGEE. There are 14 residues in the CDR3. DNA of the CDR3: TGTGCCAGCAGCTACCGGGACTTCCGCGATACGCAGTATTTT. It is translated as CASSYRDFRDTQYF.

About this clone itself: The identical CDR3 is also encoded by other nucleotide sequences in the sample. This sequence joins TRBV6-2 or TRBV6-3 and TRBJ2-5; D remains ambiguous. The CDR3 contains 12 residues. Germline V lookup: CDR1 MNHEY, CDR2 SVGEGT. Trimming stripped 2 bases from V and 3 bases from J, with 4 bases between. The DNA for the CDR3 is TGTGCCAGCAGTTACACAGAAGAGACCCAGTACTTC. Translating it yields CASSYTEETQYF.

CDR3 coding DNA: TGTGCCAGCTCACCAAGCAATCAGCCCCAGCATTTT. Its translation: CASSPSNQPQHF. The rearrangement links TRBV18 to TRBJ1-5; D remains unclear. CDR1 and CDR2 from the germline V gene are KGHSH and LQKENI. The ends were cut back, 2 bases at V and 1 base at J, with 0 bases in the middle. The CDR3 is made up of 12 amino acids.

This chain joins TRBV13 and TRBJ2-2; D is possibly TRBD2 (5 bases). CDR1 PRHDT and CDR2 FYEKMQ come from the germline V gene (reference sequence). The CDR3 is 16 amino acids. Trimming removed 5 bases at V and 3 bases at J, with 16 bases between. CDR3 nucleotides: TGTGCCAGCAGCCTCCGCCCTCTGGGAGACACCGGGGAGCTGTTTTTT. Translated, it gives CASSLRPLGDTGELFF.

The V call is TRBV5-1, the J call TRBJ2-7; D is tentatively TRBD1 or TRBD2 (5 bases each). Trimming pared 0 bases from V and 4 bases from J, leaving 14 bases between. Germline V gene data show CDR1 as SGHRS and CDR2 as YFSETQ. CDR3 length: 15 amino acids. The CDR3 DNA is TGCGCCAGCAGCTTGGGGACTGGGCAGGGTTACGAGCAGTACTTC. Amino acids: CASSLGTGQGYEQYF.

CDR3 DNA sequence: TGCGCCAGCAGCCAAGATGTGGGGAGCTCTGGAAACACCATATATTTT. Translated: CASSQDVGSSGNTIYF. This rearrangement joins TRBV4-1 to TRBJ1-3; D remains unclear. Trimming stripped 0 bases from V and 0 bases from J, with 9 bases between. This CDR3 has 16 amino acids. Germline assignment: CDR1 MGHRA and CDR2 YSYEKL.

The chain uses TRBV2 and TRBJ1-2, with unresolved D. The ends were cut back, 6 bases at V and 8 bases at J, with 13 bases in the middle. CDR1 and CDR2 (germline): SNHLY, FYNNEI. The CDR3 totals 12 residues. The CDR3 DNA is TGTGCCAGCAGCGGACCCGTTGGGGGCTACACCTTC. It translates to CASSGPVGGYTF.

This clone was seen more than once but under ten times. The V call is TRBV11-3, the J call TRBJ2-2; 7 positions match TRBD1. CDR3 size: 14 residues. CDR1 is SGHNT, CDR2 YENEEA, per germline. V was clipped by 5 bases and J by 4 bases; unmatched bases: 4. CDR3 protein: CASSRGQGTGELFF. CDR3 nucleotide sequence: TGTGCCAGCAGCAGGGGGCAGGGCACCGGGGAGCTGTTTTTT.

The J gene is TRBJ2-4, the V gene TRBV4-1; 8 nucleotides align to TRBD2. With 0 bases clipped from V and 2 bases from J, the junction kept 6 bases outside the gene matches. Germline CDR1 and CDR2: MGHRA and YSYEKL. The length of the CDR3 is 17 residues. CDR3 loop: CASSQELSGGPKNIQYF. In DNA, the CDR3 is TGCGCCAGCAGCCAAGAATTAAGCGGGGGACCCAAAAACATTCAGTACTTC.

The chain couples TRBV5-1 to TRBJ1-6, with a possible D match to TRBD1 (5 bases). This CDR3 has 16 residues. Germline V CDR1 and CDR2: SGHRS, YFSETQ. Trimming shortened V by 3 bases and J by 7 bases, and 17 bases separated the two germline ends. The CDR3 nucleotides are TGCGCCAGCAGCTCCGGGGGGTCCGACAGAAATTCACCCCTCCACTTT. Protein: CASSSGGSDRNSPLHF.

The genes are TRBV7-9 and TRBJ1-6; D unclear. The CDR3 is 15 residues long. V was cut by 2 bases and J by 8 bases, with 13 bases left in between. Per the germline V gene, CDR1 is SEHNR and CDR2 is FQNEAQ (reference sequence). CDR3 nucleotide sequence: TGTGCCAGCAGCTTACATACACGGTTCGATTCACCCCTCCACTTT. Translating it yields CASSLHTRFDSPLHF.

This clone has a single count. The V and J genes are TRBV6-2 or TRBV6-3 and TRBJ2-7; D is possibly TRBD2 (5 bases). The CDR3 has 14 residues. V lost 4 bases and J 0 bases, leaving 10 bases between the germline ends. From germline, CDR1 is MNHEY and CDR2 SVGEGT. CDR3 in DNA: TGTGCCAGCAGTTTGGGCAGCGGCTCCTACGAGCAGTACTTC. This gives the protein CASSLGSGSYEQYF.

The V gene is TRBV5-6, the J gene TRBJ2-3, with 14 bases matching TRBD2. Germline V CDR1 and CDR2: SGHDT, YYEEEE. With 3 bases clipped from V and 1 base from J, the junction kept 7 bases outside the gene matches. This CDR3 is built from 18 residues. The CDR3 here is CASSYRLAGGRGTDTQYF. Here the CDR3 DNA reads TGTGCCAGCAGCTATCGACTAGCGGGGGGGCGCGGCACAGATACGCAGTATTTT.

The chain uses TRBV7-8 and TRBJ2-7, with 10 bases matching TRBD1. Germline loops: CDR1 SGHVS, CDR2 FQNEAQ. This CDR3 contains 16 residues. V was clipped by 5 bases and J by 3 bases; unmatched bases: 10. For the CDR3, the DNA is TGTGCCAGCAGCGCCCGGACAGGGGGAGGGAACTACGAGCAGTACTTC. Protein sequence: CASSARTGGGNYEQYF.

This chain connects TRBV20-1 to TRBJ2-7, with unresolved D. This CDR3 comprises 11 residues. CDR1 is DFQATT and CDR2 is SNEGSKA in the germline V gene (reference sequence). Trimming cost V 0 bases and J 6 bases, with 6 bases left between them. The CDR3 loop is CSARDKGEQYF. CDR3 DNA: TGCAGTGCTAGAGATAAGGGCGAGCAGTACTTC.

This chain uses TRBV5-5 with TRBJ1-2; 7 nucleotides agree with TRBD1. Germline-derived CDR1 and CDR2 are SGHKS and YYEKEE (reference sequence). This CDR3 is 13 amino acids long. The junction had 7 bases not matched to a gene; V was cut back by 3 bases and J by 8 bases. The CDR3 sequence is CASSWDNRGGYTF. CDR3 coding DNA: TGTGCCAGCAGCTGGGACAACAGGGGCGGCTACACCTTC.

The gene calls are TRBV5-8 and TRBJ2-1; a weak D match, TRBD1 (6 bases). V lost 4 bases, J lost 3 bases, and 8 bases lay in between. CDR1 SGHTS and CDR2 YDEGEE come from the germline V gene. The CDR3 totals 13 residues. The chain's CDR3 is CASSTQGYNEQFF. Here the CDR3 DNA reads TGTGCCAGCAGCACACAGGGCTACAATGAGCAGTTCTTC.